The entry below gives a single T cell receptor (beta chain) sequence along with its context. The antigen remains undetermined. The CDR3 spans 17 residues. Looked up from germline, CDR1 is SGHAT and CDR2 is FQNNGV. The V end was cut by 1 base, the J end by 0 bases, with 13 bases between. This entry is derived from a study of breast tumors, draining lymph nodes, adjacent tissues. TCRdb processed the multiplex PCR reads anew with MiXCR; each CDR3 protein has one entry. The sample shows nearly 200,000 distinct CDR3 sequences, approximately 31% of them seen only once. Overall study results and limits: Findings are consistent with lymph node origin and intratumoral expansion of most tumor T cells. Tumor TCR diversity was below lymph nodes but above nontumor tissue. Luminal-like breast cancer showed significantly higher tumor–nontumor repertoire similarity than basal-like.

Axillary draining lymph nodes of breast cancer patients supplied the node samples. This TCR came from a female donor with breast cancer. Some clones in this sample may be carry-over from other donors' samples. The sequenced sample was axillary lymph node tissue. This sequence joins TRBV11-2 and TRBJ2-1; a possible D gene is TRBD1 (5 bases). CDR3 sequence reads: CASSLGGRGSSYNEQFF. DNA for the CDR3: TGTGCCAGCAGCTTAGGGGGTAGGGGAAGCTCCTACAATGAGCAGTTCTTC.